These 26 T cell receptor beta chains originate from one sample sequenced in a study of early T cells in non-severe SARS-CoV-2 infection. One entry per CDR3 protein results from TCRdb running MiXCR on the 5' RACE reads. The data contain 62,000 or so distinct CDR3 sequences, almost 9% of them singletons. The starting material was whole blood, obtained at baseline. These receptors came from an adult who was a healthcare worker with PCR-confirmed SARS-CoV-2 infection or an uninfected control (not recorded which).

There are a few counts of this clonotype. V usage is TRBV10-3 and J usage is TRBJ2-1; D remains ambiguous. Germline CDR1 and CDR2: ENHRY and SYGVKD. Between the trimmed V and J ends, which lost 0 bases and 7 bases, there was a span of 4 bases. This CDR3 contains 12 residues. The CDR3 is CAISESWNEQFF. DNA for the CDR3: TGTGCCATCAGTGAGTCGTGGAATGAGCAGTTCTTC.

In its sample, this clonotype was seen a few times. The gene calls are TRBV7-8 and TRBJ2-3; 11 bases are shared with TRBD2. The CDR3 extends over 16 amino acids. CDR1 is SGHVS and CDR2 is FQNEAQ in the germline V gene. After removal of 1 base from V and 2 bases from J, the junction contained 2 bases not matched to a gene. Here the CDR3 DNA reads TGTGCCAGCAGCTTAGTTAGCGGGAGGGCCACAGATACGCAGTATTTT. Residues: CASSLVSGRATDTQYF.

This clonotype has only a few counts. The V and J genes are TRBV7-8 and TRBJ2-1; D possibly corresponds to TRBD2 (8 bases). Germline CDR1 SGHVS, CDR2 FQNEAQ. Trimming stripped 6 bases from V and 8 bases from J, with 23 bases between. The CDR3 loop spans 16 amino acids. CDR3 residues: CASRGWTSQGDDEQFF. CDR3 nucleotide sequence: TGTGCCAGCAGGGGCTGGACTAGCCAGGGGGACGATGAGCAGTTCTTC.

The rearrangement links TRBV5-1 to TRBJ1-1; D remains unclear. This CDR3 has 13 amino acids. Germline CDR1 reads SGHRS; CDR2 reads YFSETQ. Trimming removed 2 bases at V and 1 base at J, with 6 bases between. CDR3 in DNA: TGCGCCAGCAGCTTATCGACGAACACTGAAGCTTTCTTT. It codes for CASSLSTNTEAFF.

This clonotype showed up just a few times. The chain is built from TRBV12-3 or TRBV12-4 and TRBJ2-3, with 8 positions matching TRBD2. The CDR3 spans 15 residues. After removal of 7 bases from V and 6 bases from J, the junction contained 12 bases not matched to a gene. CDR3 nucleotides: TGTGCCAGCACCGCAGGTGGCGGGAGGCGGGATACGCAGTATTTT. Its translation is CASTAGGGRRDTQYF.

V gene TRBV6-6 combines with J gene TRBJ2-7, with D hard to call. CDR3 length: 12 residues. V lost 7 bases and J lost 1, with 8 bases in between. Germline CDR1 is MNHNY and CDR2 is SVGAGI (reference sequence). The CDR3 bases are TGTGCCAGCACCGGGCCATCCTACGAGCAGTACTTC. Its translation: CASTGPSYEQYF.

The chain uses TRBV20-1 and TRBJ2-1; weak D call: TRBD2 (6 bases). V was clipped by 3 bases and J by 13 bases, with 13 bases between them. The CDR3 covers 11 residues. Per the germline V gene, CDR1 is DFQATT and CDR2 is SNEGSKA (reference sequence). Here the CDR3 reads CSARPLAFQFF. In nucleotides, the CDR3 is TGCAGTGCTAGGCCGCTAGCGTTTCAGTTCTTC.

This clonotype was found many times. The chain links TRBV11-2 to TRBJ2-1; no clear D. CDR1 SGHAT and CDR2 FQNNGV come from the germline V gene. The CDR3 runs 12 residues. The V end was cut by 5 bases, the J end by 3 bases, with 5 bases between. CDR3: CASSLHYNEQFF. The DNA of the CDR3 is TGTGCCAGCAGCCTACACTACAATGAGCAGTTCTTC.

There are many counts of this clonotype. One junction end does not reproduce the germline sequence, and a read error may be involved. The rearrangement joins TRBV11-2 to TRBJ2-7; 7 bases fit TRBD1. The CDR3 runs to 13 residues. Germline CDR1 reads SGHAT; CDR2 reads FQNNGV. CDR3 sequence: CASTLDRDGHKKF. The CDR3 DNA is TGTGCCAGCACCCTAGACAGGGACGGCCATAAAAAGTTC.

This clonotype was observed many times. This chain uses TRBV9 with TRBJ2-1; weak D call: TRBD2 (5 bases). The V and J ends lost 0 bases and 8 bases respectively, with 15 bases between them. Germline CDR1 SGDLS, CDR2 YYNGEE. The CDR3 runs to 15 residues. The CDR3 bases are TGTGCCAGCAGCGTAGGAGTTCTTCGGGGTCATGAGCAGTTCTTC. Amino acids: CASSVGVLRGHEQFF.

This clonotype was detected many times. The genes are TRBV9 and TRBJ2-1; 7 bases line up with TRBD2. Germline V gene lookup returns CDR1 SGDLS and CDR2 YYNGEE. CDR3 length: 17 amino acids. The ends lost 0 bases at V and 2 bases at J; junction bases unmatched: 8. CDR3 sequence (DNA): TGTGCCAGCAGCGTAGGAGGAGCTAGCGGTCCCTACAATGAGCAGTTCTTC. This sequence encodes CASSVGGASGPYNEQFF.

In this sample, this clonotype turned up a few times. The CDR3 coding sequence is TGCGCCAGCAGCCACAAGTACCAGACGAATGAGCAGTTCTTC. Protein sequence: CASSHKYQTNEQFF. The J gene is TRBJ2-1, the V gene TRBV4-1, with no clear D. Trimming took 3 bases from V and 7 from J, leaving 13 bases between them. Germline CDR1 MGHRA, CDR2 YSYEKL. The CDR3 length is 14 residues.

J is TRBJ2-7 and V is TRBV4-1; 7 bases fit TRBD1. Germline V gene lookup returns CDR1 MGHRA and CDR2 YSYEKL. This CDR3 has 16 residues. V lost 3 bases to trimming and J lost 4 bases; unmatched junction nucleotides: 12. This chain's CDR3 is CASSHAGTANNYEQYF. The DNA of the CDR3 is TGCGCCAGCAGCCACGCCGGGACAGCTAACAATTACGAGCAGTACTTC.

V usage is TRBV10-3 and J usage is TRBJ2-3; D perhaps matches TRBD2 (6 bases). The V end lost 4 bases, the J end lost 7 bases, and 9 bases lay between the germline ends. There are 12 residues in the CDR3. The V gene's germline CDR1 is ENHRY and CDR2 SYGVKD. DNA for the CDR3: TGTGCCATCAGTGCCACTAGCAATACGCAGTATTTT. Its translation is CAISATSNTQYF.

The chain uses TRBV10-2 and TRBJ2-4, with TRBD1 matching 9 bases. Looked up from germline, CDR1 is WSHSY and CDR2 is SAAADI. The CDR3 runs to 12 residues. Unmatched junction bases numbered 3, after V lost 7 bases and J lost 8 bases. The CDR3 nucleotides are TGCGCCAGCAAGGACAGGGGCGACATTCAGTACTTC. As protein: CASKDRGDIQYF.

By share, this clonotype counts as large. V and J are TRBV15 and TRBJ1-1; 7 nucleotides agree with TRBD1. V was clipped by 1 base and J by 4 bases; unmatched bases: 6. The germline V gene encodes CDR1 LNHNV and CDR2 YYDKDF (reference sequence). This CDR3 has 15 amino acids. CDR3 amino acids: CATSRGRGLATEAFF. The DNA for the CDR3 is TGTGCCACCAGCAGAGGTAGGGGGCTGGCCACTGAAGCTTTCTTT.

The rearrangement links TRBV6-2 or TRBV6-3 to TRBJ2-1; D may be TRBD1 (5 bases). Trimming shortened V by 2 bases and J by 2 bases, and 10 bases separated the two germline ends. The germline gives CDR1 MNHEY, CDR2 SVGEGT. This CDR3 is built from 15 residues. CDR3 nucleotides: TGTGCCAGCAGTTACGGGCAGGGCCCCTACAATGAGCAGTTCTTC. This codes for CASSYGQGPYNEQFF.

CDR3: CASRTGPQGVSTEAFF. CDR3 nucleotides: TGTGCCAGCAGAACCGGGCCACAGGGTGTAAGCACTGAAGCTTTCTTT. V is TRBV6-2 or TRBV6-3 and J is TRBJ1-1; D perhaps matches TRBD1 (6 bases). This CDR3 is 16 amino acids long. Germline-derived CDR1 and CDR2 are MNHEY and SVGEGT. Trimming took 6 bases from V and 4 from J, leaving 21 bases between them.

This clonotype was seen many times. V gene TRBV7-8 combines with J gene TRBJ2-6; D ambiguous. This CDR3 has 15 amino acids. V lost 3 bases and J 0 bases, leaving 6 bases between the germline ends. Germline CDR1 SGHVS, CDR2 FQNEAQ. The CDR3 nucleotides are TGTGCCAGCAGCTTCCGGTTCTCTGGGGCCAACGTCCTGACTTTC. Translating gives CASSFRFSGANVLTF.

This clonotype was recorded at least ten times. The genes are TRBV24-1 and TRBJ2-6, with D hard to call. Trimming stripped 7 bases from V and 0 bases from J, with 12 bases between. The CDR3 loop spans 16 amino acids. Germline CDR1 KGHDR, CDR2 SFDVKD. CDR3 region: CATRYRVLSGANVLTF. DNA of the CDR3: TGTGCCACCAGGTATCGGGTGCTCTCTGGGGCCAACGTCCTGACTTTC.

Notes on this clonotype: One junction end disagrees with the germline gene, perhaps due to a read error. The chain couples TRBV9 to TRBJ2-7; 16 positions match TRBD2. The germline V gene encodes CDR1 SGDLS and CDR2 YYNGEE. There are 14 residues in the CDR3. The chain's CDR3 is CASSKGLAGGPSFF. CDR3 bases: TGTGCCAGCAGCAAGGGACTAGCGGGAGGGCCAAGCTTCTTC.

This clonotype was observed a handful of times. The rearrangement links TRBV7-2 to TRBJ2-7; weak D call: TRBD1 (6 bases). Germline V gene lookup returns CDR1 SGHTA and CDR2 FQGNSA. Trimming cost V 4 bases and J 2 bases, with 12 bases left between them. The CDR3 sequence is 14 residues long. The CDR3 DNA is TGTGCCAGCAGCTCCTACTGGGGGCCCTACGAGCAGTACTTC. Translated, it gives CASSSYWGPYEQYF.

The V call is TRBV12-3 or TRBV12-4, the J call TRBJ2-6; no reliable D call. The CDR3 extends over 17 amino acids. Trimming shortened V by 3 bases and J by 0 bases, and 12 bases separated the two germline ends. CDR3 coding DNA: TGTGCCAGCAGTTTGCAGGCCGCTAGCTCTGGGGCCAACGTCCTGACTTTC. It is translated as CASSLQAASSGANVLTF.

This clonotype was seen repeatedly, ten times or more. The V and J genes are TRBV7-3 and TRBJ2-2, with D perhaps given as TRBD1 or TRBD2 (6 bases each). Trimming removed 2 bases from V and 6 bases from J, with 16 bases in between. CDR3 length: 16 residues. The germline gives CDR1 SGHTA, CDR2 FQGTGA. The CDR3 here is CASSLSGGGGPGELFF. The CDR3 region has the DNA TGTGCCAGCAGCTTATCTGGCGGAGGGGGACCCGGGGAGCTGTTTTTT.

This clonotype was observed a handful of times. This rearrangement joins TRBV2 to TRBJ1-1; D is undetermined. CDR1 is SNHLY, CDR2 FYNNEI, per germline. The CDR3 is made up of 13 amino acids. V gave up 6 bases and J gave up 2 bases, with 10 bases separating them. The CDR3 loop reads CASRSDGNTEAFF. Written as DNA, the CDR3 is TGTGCCAGCAGATCCGACGGAAACACTGAAGCTTTCTTT.

This clonotype was recorded at least ten times. The chain joins TRBV12-3 or TRBV12-4 to TRBJ1-5, with 9 bases that match TRBD1. The CDR3 length is 16 residues. V lost 5 bases and J lost 3; bases outside the gene matches: 8. The CDR3 loop reads CASSAGQGITNQPQHF. CDR3 bases: TGTGCCAGCAGTGCGGGACAGGGTATTACCAATCAGCCCCAGCATTTT.